These 27 T cell receptor beta chains came from one sample sequenced in a study of cytomegalovirus exposure and HLA in healthy donors (dated by TCRdb to about 2017). The library was built by means of the immunoSEQ multiplex PCR assay. For the multiplex PCR, a mixture combining 60 forward primers for TCR Vbeta segments and 13 reverse primers for TCR Jbeta segments was used. TCRdb retrieved this table from immuneACCESS and kept in-frame rearrangements only. Not all clones are present; in checked studies, unresolved V genes account for under half, and no reason is known for the remainder. This sample lists more than 95,000 clones; more than 9% were detected once. The top ten constitute approximately 4.5% of the sample. Sample: PBMCs. Every receptor here comes from a woman aged 18-30 years in good health and CMV-seropositive.

The chain uses TRBV7-3 and TRBJ1-2; the D gene is possibly TRBD1 (5 bases). Germline CDR1 and CDR2: SGHTA and FQGTGA. V lost 5 bases, J lost 7 bases, and 17 bases lay in between. This CDR3 is 14 amino acids long. CDR3 sequence reads: CASSPVETGPGYTF. CDR3 coding DNA: TGTGCCAGCAGCCCAGTCGAAACAGGTCCTGGCTACACCTTC.

This clone showed up just a few times. The genes are TRBV5-4 and TRBJ2-2, with D hard to call. This CDR3 spans 16 amino acids. V was trimmed by 0 bases and J by 0 bases, leaving 9 bases between them. Looked up from germline, CDR1 is SGHNT and CDR2 is YYREEE (reference sequence). CDR3 nucleotides: TGTGCCAGCAGCTTGGCCGAGCTAGCGAACACCGGGGAGCTGTTTTTT. It specifies CASSLAELANTGELFF.

The chain has TRBV7-9 and TRBJ1-1; 8 nucleotides match TRBD1. Losses at the gene ends were 3 bases for V and 4 bases for J; bases not matched to a gene: 4. The CDR3 has 14 residues. Germline-derived CDR1 and CDR2 are SEHNR and FQNEAQ (reference sequence). CDR3 amino acids: CASSFSGTGTEAFF. Written as DNA, the CDR3 is TGTGCCAGCAGCTTTTCCGGGACAGGCACTGAAGCTTTCTTT.

V and J are TRBV28 and TRBJ2-7; D may be TRBD2 (6 bases). Germline CDR1 and CDR2: MDHEN and SYDVKM. This CDR3 contains 11 residues. The V end lost 3 bases, the J end lost 7 bases, and 7 bases lay between the germline ends. The CDR3 DNA reads TGTGCCAGCAGTTTTCTAGCGGAGCAGTACTTC. Residues: CASSFLAEQYF.

A few counts support this clone. V usage is TRBV2 and J usage is TRBJ2-3; 8 bases align to TRBD2. The CDR3 length is 16 residues. Trimming removed 3 bases from V and 2 bases from J; junction bases left unmatched: 7. Germline V gene lookup returns CDR1 SNHLY and CDR2 FYNNEI. CDR3 coding DNA: TGTGCCAGCAGTGAGTGGAATAGCGGGATCACAGATACGCAGTATTTT. Its translation: CASSEWNSGITDTQYF.

The V call is TRBV19, the J call TRBJ1-3; 7 positions match TRBD1. The V gene end was trimmed by 2 bases and the J gene end by 1 base; junction bases not matched to a gene: 2. The CDR3 sequence is 15 residues long. CDR1 and CDR2 from the germline V gene are LNHDA and SQIVND (reference sequence). CDR3 in DNA: TGTGCCAGTAGTATAACAGGGGTTTCTGGAAACACCATATATTTT. The encoded protein is CASSITGVSGNTIYF.

This chain links TRBV6-4 with TRBJ2-3; 8 bases fit TRBD2. Germline V CDR1 and CDR2: MRHNA, SNTAGT. The CDR3 is 15 amino acids. The junction had 5 bases not matched to a gene; V was cut back by 6 bases and J by 0 bases. The CDR3 here is CASSAASGSTDTQYF. CDR3 sequence (DNA): TGTGCCAGCAGCGCCGCTAGCGGGAGCACAGATACGCAGTATTTT.

This clone was observed a handful of times. The chain links TRBV16 to TRBJ1-5; weak D call: TRBD1 (5 bases). Germline CDR1 reads KGHSY; CDR2 reads FQNENV. This CDR3 is 15 amino acids long. Trimming pared 3 bases from V and 5 bases from J, leaving 14 bases between. DNA for the CDR3: TGTGCCAGCAGCCAGGGCTTTCAGGGTGATCAGCCCCAGCATTTT. It yields the protein CASSQGFQGDQPQHF.

J is TRBJ2-1 and V is TRBV11-2; 7 bases fit TRBD2. The V gene end was trimmed by 4 bases and the J gene end by 6 bases; junction bases not matched to a gene: 9. The CDR3 is made up of 15 amino acids. The germline gives CDR1 SGHAT, CDR2 FQNNGV. The CDR3 loop reads CASSSLGLVGNEQFF. CDR3 DNA: TGTGCCAGCAGCTCCCTCGGACTAGTGGGCAATGAGCAGTTCTTC.

Only a few counts were recorded for this clone. V and J are TRBV6-1 and TRBJ1-3; 8 nucleotides match TRBD1. CDR3 length equals 14 residues. V lost 10 bases to trimming and J lost 4 bases; unmatched junction nucleotides: 9. CDR1 is MNHNS, CDR2 SASEGT, per germline. The CDR3 DNA reads as TGTGCCACCCAACCGGACAGGGCGGGAAACACCATATATTTT. It codes for CATQPDRAGNTIYF.

This clone was counted a few times. The genes are TRBV6-1 and TRBJ2-7; 9 nucleotides agree with TRBD2. Germline trimming cut 0 bases from V and 1 base from J; bases unmatched to any gene: 1. The CDR3 is made up of 15 amino acids. The germline gives CDR1 MNHNS, CDR2 SASEGT. The CDR3 loop is CASSEALAGSYEQYF. CDR3 bases: TGTGCCAGCAGTGAAGCGCTAGCGGGATCCTACGAGCAGTACTTC.

There are a few counts of this clone. The chain has TRBV28 and TRBJ1-2, with 7 positions matching TRBD1. CDR1 MDHEN and CDR2 SYDVKM come from the germline V gene. The CDR3 is 14 amino acids. V lost 3 bases, J lost 4 bases, and 5 bases stayed unmatched. The CDR3 nucleotides read TGTGCCAGCAGTTTTTCCAGGGACAGCTATGGCTACACCTTC. Protein sequence: CASSFSRDSYGYTF.

This clone has more than one count but fewer than ten. The chain carries TRBV28 and TRBJ2-7; 7 nucleotides align to TRBD2. The germline gives CDR1 MDHEN, CDR2 SYDVKM. This CDR3 region has 14 residues. The trim removed 3 bases at V and 6 bases at J, leaving 8 bases unmatched. CDR3 sequence (DNA): TGTGCCAGCAGTTTCATAGAGGGACTAAGCGAGCAGTACTTC. Translated: CASSFIEGLSEQYF.

V and J are TRBV9 and TRBJ2-1; 8 bases line up with TRBD2. Trimming at V came to 0 bases and at J to 6 bases, leaving 5 bases not matched to a gene. The CDR3 loop spans 15 amino acids. Germline V gives CDR1 SGDLS, CDR2 YYNGEE. CDR3 sequence: CASSVVGLAGNEQFF. CDR3 sequence (DNA): TGTGCCAGCAGCGTAGTCGGACTAGCCGGCAATGAGCAGTTCTTC.

This chain joins TRBV5-4 and TRBJ2-2; D might be TRBD2 (6 bases). Trimming cost V 2 bases and J 4 bases, with 12 bases left between them. Germline V gene data show CDR1 as SGHNT and CDR2 as YYREEE (reference sequence). This CDR3 spans 15 amino acids. CDR3 protein: CASSFGGKTTGELFF. CDR3 DNA sequence: TGTGCCAGCAGCTTTGGCGGGAAAACCACCGGGGAGCTGTTTTTT. Filled out from reference TRBV5-4 and TRBJ2-2, the complete variable domain reads ETGVTQSPTHLIKTRGQQVTLRCSSQSGHNTVSWYQQALGQGPQFIFQYYREEENGRGNFPPRFSGLQFPNYSSELNVNALELDDSALYLCASSFGGKTTGELFFGEGSRLTVL.

The chain recombines TRBV30 with TRBJ1-2; a possible D gene is TRBD1 (5 bases). Germline V gene lookup returns CDR1 GTSNPN and CDR2 SVGIG (reference sequence). This CDR3 comprises 11 residues. The V and J ends lost 3 bases and 4 bases respectively, with 6 bases between them. CDR3: CAWRDIYGYTF. CDR3 DNA sequence: TGTGCCTGGAGGGACATCTATGGCTACACCTTC.

V usage is TRBV27 and J usage is TRBJ2-3; TRBD2 matches at 7 bases. The V gene end was trimmed by 6 bases and the J gene end by 3 bases; junction bases not matched to a gene: 9. This CDR3 is 15 amino acids long. The germline V gene encodes CDR1 MNHEY and CDR2 SMNVEV (reference sequence). CDR3 protein: CASRLARVETDTQYF. The CDR3 nucleotides read TGTGCCAGCAGACTAGCGAGGGTAGAGACAGATACGCAGTATTTT.

This clone was counted a few times. This sequence joins TRBV30 and TRBJ2-3, with no clear D. Germline CDR1 GTSNPN, CDR2 SVGIG (reference sequence). This CDR3 is built from 15 residues. V was shortened by 0 bases and J by 1 base, with 11 bases between the two germline ends. The CDR3 here is CAWSVLWSGTDTQYF. CDR3 sequence (DNA): TGTGCCTGGAGTGTACTGTGGAGCGGCACAGATACGCAGTATTTT.

V usage is TRBV18 and J usage is TRBJ2-3; D perhaps matches TRBD2 (6 bases). Germline CDR1 and CDR2: KGHSH and LQKENI. V lost 3 bases and J lost 4, with 17 bases in between. The CDR3 totals 16 residues. The CDR3 DNA follows: TGTGCCAGCTCACCTCTAACAGGAGGGCCCCCAGATACGCAGTATTTT. This codes for CASSPLTGGPPDTQYF.

This clone was seen more than once but under ten times. The V and J genes are TRBV11-3 and TRBJ2-1, with 10 bases lining up with TRBD2. Trimming cost V 9 bases and J 4 bases; bases outside gene matches: 9. The germline gives CDR1 SGHNT, CDR2 YENEEA. This CDR3 comprises 15 residues. The CDR3 sequence: CASSTSGELYNEQFF. In DNA, the CDR3 is TGTGCCAGTTCAACTAGCGGGGAATTATACAATGAGCAGTTCTTC.

V and J are TRBV6-6 and TRBJ1-1, with D possibly being TRBD1 (6 bases). This CDR3 is 13 amino acids long. V gave up 2 bases and J gave up 11 bases, with 15 bases separating them. Germline V gene data show CDR1 as MNHNY and CDR2 as SVGAGI (reference sequence). The DNA for the CDR3 is TGTGCCAGCAGTTACCTGAGGACAGACGGGGCTTTCTTT. Translating gives CASSYLRTDGAFF.

J is TRBJ1-5 and V is TRBV6-1; D is uncertain. This CDR3 spans 14 amino acids. Trimming took off 2 bases at V and 3 bases at J, with 8 bases between the two ends. Germline-derived CDR1 and CDR2 are MNHNS and SASEGT. The CDR3 sequence is CASSEWAVNQPQHF. CDR3 in DNA: TGTGCCAGCAGTGAATGGGCCGTCAATCAGCCCCAGCATTTT.

This clone was seen a few times. V is TRBV2 and J is TRBJ1-5; D perhaps matches TRBD1 (6 bases). V shed 3 bases and J shed 4 bases, with 13 bases lying between them. The CDR3 is made up of 15 amino acids. CDR1 is SNHLY and CDR2 is FYNNEI in the germline V gene. The CDR3 DNA is TGTGCCAGCAGTGACTACAGGGAATTGAATCAGCCCCAGCATTTT. Its translation is CASSDYRELNQPQHF.

The V and J genes are TRBV10-3 and TRBJ2-2; 7 positions match TRBD1. J lost 5 bases, V lost 10 bases, and 7 bases had no gene match. Germline loops: CDR1 ENHRY, CDR2 SYGVKD. The CDR3 length is 13 residues. CDR3 DNA: TGTGCCACACGACAGGGACCTACCGGGGAGCTGTTTTTT. This codes for CATRQGPTGELFF.

This clone was detected a few times. The chain has TRBV27 and TRBJ2-1, with TRBD2 identical over 13 bases. Germline assignment: CDR1 MNHEY and CDR2 SMNVEV (reference sequence). CDR3 length equals 14 residues. The J segment lost 10 bases and the V segment lost 6 bases, leaving 6 bases of the junction unmatched. CDR3 sequence reads: CASSRGTSGNEQFF. CDR3 coding DNA: TGTGCCAGCAGCCGTGGGACTAGCGGGAACGAGCAGTTCTTC.

This clone came up a few times. The gene calls are TRBV9 and TRBJ2-1; possibly TRBD2 for D (5 bases). In germline, CDR1 is SGDLS, CDR2 YYNGEE. The CDR3 is 14 amino acids. V lost 0 bases, J lost 9 bases, and 13 bases lay in between. The CDR3 sequence is CASSVGLSRGEQFF. Written as DNA, the CDR3 is TGTGCCAGCAGCGTAGGCTTGTCCCGGGGTGAGCAGTTCTTC.

The rearrangement uses TRBV6-1 and TRBJ1-4; 9 bases align to TRBD1. Germline assignment: CDR1 MNHNS and CDR2 SASEGT. The CDR3 loop spans 14 amino acids. V dropped 5 bases and J dropped 8; count of bases not matched to a gene: 6. CDR3 loop: CASSSGQGTEKLFF. The CDR3 DNA follows: TGTGCCAGCAGTTCCGGACAGGGGACGGAAAAACTGTTTTTT.